The entry that follows covers one T cell receptor beta chain sequence. These data belong to a study of blood T cell repertoires in COVID-19. How the authors handled the data: Estimation of nucleated cell counts relied on the amplification of reference gene primers. Sequencing was performed with immunoSEQ multiplex PCR; in TCRdb, only in-frame clones are kept and a portion is missing. V and J calls plus clone size are reproduced from that table; the DNA served to infer D and trimming. Of over 55,000 clones listed, almost 85% were seen once; the top ten hold more than 7%. Sequences were obtained from peripheral blood. The receptor was isolated from a man between 50 and 59 years old with active COVID-19.

CDR3 residues: CASSLAPGQGFNEQFF. In DNA form, the CDR3 reads TGCGCCAGCAGCTTGGCCCCGGGACAGGGGTTCAATGAGCAGTTCTTC. The chain uses TRBV5-1 and TRBJ2-1; 10 nucleotides match TRBD1. CDR1 is SGHRS, CDR2 YFSETQ, per germline. The CDR3 spans 16 residues. V dropped 0 bases and J dropped 6; count of bases not matched to a gene: 6.